This TCR beta chain came from a study of vaccination effects on CD4 cells after COVID-19. Broader study findings: Whether induced by infection or by vaccine, clones showed marked clonal contraction late after vaccination.

Regarding this clone: What it binds is unknown.

Before any sequencing was done, the ViraFEST assay used viral peptide pools to expand antigen-specific CD4+ T cells. Following a roughly 9-day culture, CD4+ T cells were purified. Every participant took two doses of the BNT162b2 or mRNA-1273 vaccine. Absence of prior SARS-CoV-2 infection characterized the vaccine recipients, who showed negative nucleocapsid antibodies. Cultures had half their medium replaced with IL-2 medium on days 3 and 7. The length of the CDR3 is 15 residues. With 5 bases removed from V and 6 bases from J, the gap between germline ends came to 16 bases. Germline loops: CDR1 SGHAT, CDR2 FQNNGV. The repertoire was sequenced with immunoSEQ multiplex PCR; TCRdb's copy has only in-frame clones and lacks some. This sample has 21,000 or so clones; around 69% occur once, and the top ten carry less than 9.5%.

Sequencing was performed on CD4+ T cells from PBMCs cultured with HCoV-229E spike peptides, taken after COVID-19 vaccination. The chain carries TRBV11-2 and TRBJ2-2; D could derive from TRBD1 or TRBD2 (6 bases each). The receptor comes from a human donor who received a COVID-19 vaccine. For the CDR3, the DNA is TGTGCCAGCAGCCAAACTAGGGGGGTGGCCGGGGAGCTGTTTTTT. Its protein is CASSQTRGVAGELFF.